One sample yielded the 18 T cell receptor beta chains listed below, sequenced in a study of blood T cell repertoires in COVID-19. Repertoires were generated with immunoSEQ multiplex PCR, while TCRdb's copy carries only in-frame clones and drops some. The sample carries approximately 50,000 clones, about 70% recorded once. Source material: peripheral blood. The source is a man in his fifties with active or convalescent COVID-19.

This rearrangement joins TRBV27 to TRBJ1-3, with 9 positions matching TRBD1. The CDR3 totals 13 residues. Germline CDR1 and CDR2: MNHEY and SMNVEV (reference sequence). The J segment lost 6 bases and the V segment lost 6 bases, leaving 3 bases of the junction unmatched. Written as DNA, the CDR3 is TGTGCCAGCAGAGGGACAGGGATAAACACCATATATTTT. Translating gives CASRGTGINTIYF.

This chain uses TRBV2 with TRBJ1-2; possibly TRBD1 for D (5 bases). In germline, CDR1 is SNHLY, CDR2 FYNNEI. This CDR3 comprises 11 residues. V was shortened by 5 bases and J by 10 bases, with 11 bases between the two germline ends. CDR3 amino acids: CASSLQVDYTF. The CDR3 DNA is TGTGCCAGCAGTTTACAGGTCGACTACACCTTC. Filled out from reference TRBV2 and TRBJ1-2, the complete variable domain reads EPEVTQTPSHQVTQMGQEVILRCVPISNHLYFYWYRQILGQKVEFLVSFYNNEISEKSEIFDDQFSVERPDGSNFTLKIRSTKLEDSAMYFCASSLQVDYTFGSGTRLTVV.

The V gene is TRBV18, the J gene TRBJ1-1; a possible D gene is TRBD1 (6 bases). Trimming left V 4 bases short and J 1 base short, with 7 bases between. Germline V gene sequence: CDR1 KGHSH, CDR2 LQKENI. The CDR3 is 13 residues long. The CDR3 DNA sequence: TGTGCCAGCTCACAGGGACAGAACACTGAAGCTTTCTTT. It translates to CASSQGQNTEAFF.

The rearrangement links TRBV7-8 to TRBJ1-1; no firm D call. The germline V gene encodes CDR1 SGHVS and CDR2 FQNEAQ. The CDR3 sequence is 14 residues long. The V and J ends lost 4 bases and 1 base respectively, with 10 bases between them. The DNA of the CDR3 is TGTGCCAGCAGCTCTGGCCGGGAGAACACTGAAGCTTTCTTT. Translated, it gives CASSSGRENTEAFF.

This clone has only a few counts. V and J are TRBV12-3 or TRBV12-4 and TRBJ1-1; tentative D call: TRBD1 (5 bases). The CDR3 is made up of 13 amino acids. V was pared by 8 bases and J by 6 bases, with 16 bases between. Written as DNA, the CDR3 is TGTGCCAGCGGGCAGGGTTTGATGGCTGAAGCTTTCTTT. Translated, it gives CASGQGLMAEAFF.

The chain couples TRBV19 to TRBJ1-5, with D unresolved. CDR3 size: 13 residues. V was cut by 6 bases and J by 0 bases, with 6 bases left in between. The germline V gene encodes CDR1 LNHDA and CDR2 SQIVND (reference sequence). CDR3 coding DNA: TGTGCCAGTAGGGTGGCTAGCAATCAGCCCCAGCATTTT. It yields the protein CASRVASNQPQHF.

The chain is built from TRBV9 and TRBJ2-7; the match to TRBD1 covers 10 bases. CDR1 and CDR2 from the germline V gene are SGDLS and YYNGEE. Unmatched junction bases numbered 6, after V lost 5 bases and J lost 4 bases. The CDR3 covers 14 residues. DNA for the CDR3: TGTGCCAGCAGTCCGGGACAGGGGTTTTACGAGCAGTACTTC. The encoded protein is CASSPGQGFYEQYF. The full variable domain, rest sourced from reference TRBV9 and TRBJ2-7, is DSGVTQTPKHLITATGQRVTLRCSPRSGDLSVYWYQQSLDQGLQFLIQYYNGEERAKGNILERFSAQQFPDLHSELNLSSLELGDSALYFCASSPGQGFYEQYFGPGTRLTVT.

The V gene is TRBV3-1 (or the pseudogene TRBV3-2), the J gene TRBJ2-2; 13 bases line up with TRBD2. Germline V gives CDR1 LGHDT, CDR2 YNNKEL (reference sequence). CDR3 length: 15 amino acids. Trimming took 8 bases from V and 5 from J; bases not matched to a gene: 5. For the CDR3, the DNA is TGTGCCAGCGGGACTAGCGGGAAACTTACCGGGGAGCTGTTTTTT. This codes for CASGTSGKLTGELFF.

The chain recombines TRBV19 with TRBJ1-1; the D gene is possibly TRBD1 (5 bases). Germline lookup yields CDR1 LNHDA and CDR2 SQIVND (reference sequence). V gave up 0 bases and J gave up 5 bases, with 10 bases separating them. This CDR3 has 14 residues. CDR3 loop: CASSIDPRDTEAFF. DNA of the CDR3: TGTGCCAGTAGTATAGATCCCAGGGATACTGAAGCTTTCTTT.

CDR3 in DNA: TGTGCCAGCAGTTTACTGGGCATCTCTGGGGCCAACGTCCTGACTTTC. Protein product: CASSLLGISGANVLTF. The chain employs TRBV27 and TRBJ2-6; D is undetermined. CDR1 MNHEY and CDR2 SMNVEV come from the germline V gene (reference sequence). Trimming pared 2 bases from V and 0 bases from J, leaving 8 bases between. This CDR3 comprises 16 residues.

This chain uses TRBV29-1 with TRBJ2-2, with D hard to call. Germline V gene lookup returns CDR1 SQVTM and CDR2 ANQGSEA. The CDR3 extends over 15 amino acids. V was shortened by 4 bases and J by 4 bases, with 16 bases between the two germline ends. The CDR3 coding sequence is TGCAGCGTTGCCTTGCCCCTTAGTAGCACCGGGGAGCTGTTTTTT. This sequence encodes CSVALPLSSTGELFF.

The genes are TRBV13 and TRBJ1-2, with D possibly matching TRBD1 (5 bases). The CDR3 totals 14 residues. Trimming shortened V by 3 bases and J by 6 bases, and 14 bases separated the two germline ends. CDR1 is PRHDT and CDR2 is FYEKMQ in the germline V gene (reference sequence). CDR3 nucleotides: TGTGCCAGCAGCTTGTCCGTCGTGGGGCATGGCTACACCTTC. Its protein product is CASSLSVVGHGYTF.

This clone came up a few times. The CDR3 DNA is TGTGCCAGCAGCGAAGATTCGGCCTACGAGCAGTACTTC. Its translation: CASSEDSAYEQYF. The chain recombines TRBV5-8 with TRBJ2-7; D is unclear. CDR1 and CDR2 from the germline V gene are SGHTS and YDEGEE. The CDR3 totals 13 residues. Trimming took 4 bases from V and 2 from J, leaving 10 bases between them.

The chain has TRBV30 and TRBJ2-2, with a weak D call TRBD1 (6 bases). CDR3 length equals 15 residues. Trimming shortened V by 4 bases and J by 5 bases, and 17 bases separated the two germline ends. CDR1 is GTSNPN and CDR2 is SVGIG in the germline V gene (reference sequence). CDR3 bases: TGTGCCTGGAAGGGCGTGACAGGTGGTACCGGGGAGCTGTTTTTT. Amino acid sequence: CAWKGVTGGTGELFF.

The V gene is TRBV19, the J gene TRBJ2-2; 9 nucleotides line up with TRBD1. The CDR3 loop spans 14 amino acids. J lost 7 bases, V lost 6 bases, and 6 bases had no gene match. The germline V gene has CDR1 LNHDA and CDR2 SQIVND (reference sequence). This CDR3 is CASSRGQGYGELFF. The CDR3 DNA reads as TGTGCCAGTAGCCGGGGACAGGGATACGGGGAGCTGTTTTTT.

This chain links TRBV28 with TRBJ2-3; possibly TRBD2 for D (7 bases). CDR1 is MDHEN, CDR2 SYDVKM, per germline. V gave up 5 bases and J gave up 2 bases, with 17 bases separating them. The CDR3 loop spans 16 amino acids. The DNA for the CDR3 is TGTGCCAGCAGTACCCAGGCGGGGGCGACCACAGATACGCAGTATTTT. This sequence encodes CASSTQAGATTDTQYF.

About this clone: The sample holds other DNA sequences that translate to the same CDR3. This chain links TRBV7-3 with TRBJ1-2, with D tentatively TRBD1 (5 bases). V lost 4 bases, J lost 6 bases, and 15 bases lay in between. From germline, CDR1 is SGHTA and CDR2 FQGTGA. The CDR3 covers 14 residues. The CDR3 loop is CASSSQRGGDGYTF. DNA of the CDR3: TGTGCCAGCAGCTCACAGAGGGGAGGAGATGGCTACACCTTC.

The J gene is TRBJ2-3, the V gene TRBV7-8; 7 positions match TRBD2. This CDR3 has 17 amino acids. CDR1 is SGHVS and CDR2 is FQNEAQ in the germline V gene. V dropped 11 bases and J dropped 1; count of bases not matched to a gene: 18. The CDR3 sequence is CAVNPGRGGSRTDTQYF. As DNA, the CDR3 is TGTGCCGTCAATCCGGGACGAGGCGGGAGTCGCACAGATACGCAGTATTTT.